A selection of T cell receptor beta chains follows, all from one sample in a study of shared clonotypes between healthy human individuals. Assay used: immunoSEQ multiplex PCR; TCRdb lists only in-frame clones, some missing. The sample includes millions of clones, about 92% of them seen just once. Material for sequencing was naive CD8+ T cells from PBMCs. The origin of the receptors is a man aged 18-30 years in good health. Some clones in this sample may be carry-over from other donors' samples. The CDR3 runs from the conserved cysteine through the conserved F or W. The D gene is left open where the match is weak. The listing skips clone size in some rows; elsewhere it reads once, few, many or a size class.

j_gene: TRBJ1-5
abundance: .
d_gene: .
v_gene: TRBV30
CDR3aa: CAWSLGRGNQPQHF
CDR3nt: TGTGCCTGGAGTCTGGGGAGAGGGAATCAGCCCCAGCATTTT

j_gene: TRBJ1-2
abundance: .
d_gene: TRBD1
v_gene: TRBV7-9
CDR3aa: CASSRTGPYGYTF
CDR3nt: TGTGCCAGCAGCCGGACAGGGCCCTATGGCTACACCTTC

j_gene: TRBJ1-4
abundance: .
d_gene: TRBD1
v_gene: TRBV25-1
CDR3aa: CASSATKDRGEEKLFF
CDR3nt: TGTGCCAGCAGTGCAACCAAGGACAGGGGGGAGGAAAAACTGTTTTTT

j_gene: TRBJ1-3
abundance: few
d_gene: .
v_gene: TRBV6-6
CDR3aa: CASNERVSGNTIYF
CDR3nt: TGTGCCAGCAATGAACGGGTTTCTGGAAACACCATATATTTT

j_gene: TRBJ1-5
abundance: .
d_gene: TRBD1
v_gene: TRBV19
CDR3aa: CASSMTQGSNQPQHF
CDR3nt: TGTGCCAGTAGTATGACACAGGGGTCAAATCAGCCCCAGCATTTT

j_gene: TRBJ2-5
abundance: .
d_gene: TRBD1
v_gene: TRBV7-9
CDR3aa: CASSLTGQGAGETQYF
CDR3nt: TGTGCCAGCAGCTTAACAGGACAGGGGGCAGGGGAGACCCAGTACTTC

j_gene: TRBJ2-1
abundance: .
d_gene: .
v_gene: TRBV2
CDR3aa: CASSESFGPLYNEQFF
CDR3nt: TGTGCCAGCAGTGAATCATTCGGGCCCCTCTACAATGAGCAGTTCTTC

j_gene: TRBJ2-1
abundance: .
d_gene: .
v_gene: TRBV9
CDR3aa: CASSVPGDGEQFF
CDR3nt: TGTGCCAGCAGCGTTCCGGGAGATGGTGAGCAGTTCTTC

j_gene: TRBJ1-5
abundance: .
d_gene: .
v_gene: TRBV27
CDR3aa: CASSLSGHSNQPQHF
CDR3nt: TGTGCCAGCAGTTTAAGCGGCCATAGCAATCAGCCCCAGCATTTT

j_gene: TRBJ2-3
abundance: .
d_gene: TRBD2
v_gene: TRBV7-9
CDR3aa: CASRQLAASTDTQYF
CDR3nt: TGTGCCAGCAGACAACTAGCGGCCAGCACAGATACGCAGTATTTT

j_gene: TRBJ2-1
abundance: .
d_gene: .
v_gene: TRBV19
CDR3aa: CASSMVWGSGEQFF
CDR3nt: TGTGCCAGTAGTATGGTGTGGGGGAGCGGTGAGCAGTTCTTC

j_gene: TRBJ1-3
abundance: .
d_gene: .
v_gene: TRBV21-1
CDR3aa: CASSRPDSSSGNTIYF
CDR3nt: TGTGCCAGCAGCAGGCCTGACAGTTCCTCTGGAAACACCATATATTTT

j_gene: TRBJ2-3
abundance: .
d_gene: TRBD2
v_gene: TRBV2
CDR3aa: CASSYGLAGGDTQYF
CDR3nt: TGTGCCAGCAGTTACGGACTAGCGGGAGGGGATACGCAGTATTTT

j_gene: TRBJ1-4
abundance: once
d_gene: TRBD1
v_gene: TRBV7-6
CDR3aa: CASSPQDRGGEKLFF
CDR3nt: TGTGCCAGCAGCCCCCAGGACAGGGGAGGTGAAAAACTGTTTTTT

j_gene: TRBJ2-7
abundance: .
d_gene: .
v_gene: TRBV30
CDR3aa: CAWTGLRPGMYF
CDR3nt: TGTGCCTGGACGGGATTGAGGCCAGGGATGTACTTC

j_gene: TRBJ2-1
abundance: .
d_gene: TRBD2
v_gene: TRBV28
CDR3aa: CASSLHASGRYNEQFF
CDR3nt: TGTGCCAGCAGCCTACATGCTAGCGGGAGGTACAATGAGCAGTTCTTC

j_gene: TRBJ1-2
abundance: .
d_gene: .
v_gene: TRBV5-6
CDR3aa: CASSFRAYEGYTF
CDR3nt: TGTGCCAGCAGCTTCCGGGCCTACGAGGGCTACACCTTC

j_gene: TRBJ2-6
abundance: .
d_gene: .
v_gene: TRBV7-3
CDR3aa: CASSLRPGRGSGANVLTF
CDR3nt: TGTGCCAGCAGTCTCCGCCCCGGGCGGGGCTCTGGGGCCAACGTCCTGACTTTC

j_gene: TRBJ1-2
abundance: .
d_gene: TRBD1
v_gene: TRBV15
CDR3aa: CATSRGWTGGARGYTF
CDR3nt: TGTGCCACCAGCAGAGGGTGGACAGGGGGCGCTCGTGGCTACACCTTC

j_gene: TRBJ2-7
abundance: .
d_gene: .
v_gene: TRBV4-2
CDR3aa: CASSQVNSNYEQYF
CDR3nt: TGTGCCAGCAGCCAAGTGAACAGCAACTACGAGCAGTACTTC

j_gene: TRBJ2-1
abundance: .
d_gene: TRBD2
v_gene: TRBV7-9
CDR3aa: CASSPIAGGYNEQFF
CDR3nt: TGTGCCAGCAGCCCCATAGCGGGAGGGTACAATGAGCAGTTCTTC

j_gene: TRBJ2-5
abundance: .
d_gene: .
v_gene: TRBV16
CDR3aa: CASSRDRQETQYF
CDR3nt: TGTGCCAGCAGCCGAGACAGGCAAGAGACCCAGTACTTC

j_gene: TRBJ2-2
abundance: .
d_gene: .
v_gene: TRBV6-5
CDR3aa: CASSYSTGAGTGELFF
CDR3nt: TGTGCCAGCAGTTACTCGACCGGGGCGGGCACCGGGGAGCTGTTTTTT

j_gene: TRBJ1-2
abundance: .
d_gene: .
v_gene: TRBV9
CDR3aa: CASSAPEGLTLGYTF
CDR3nt: TGTGCCAGCAGCGCCCCAGAGGGGCTTACTTTGGGCTACACCTTC

j_gene: TRBJ2-7
abundance: .
d_gene: TRBD1
v_gene: TRBV28
CDR3aa: CASSFDAGQGTYEQYF
CDR3nt: TGTGCCAGCAGTTTTGACGCGGGACAGGGGACCTACGAGCAGTACTTC

j_gene: TRBJ1-2
abundance: .
d_gene: .
v_gene: TRBV11-2
CDR3aa: CASSPRTARTAGYTF
CDR3nt: TGTGCCAGCAGCCCGCGGACAGCGCGGACAGCCGGCTACACCTTC

j_gene: TRBJ1-2
abundance: .
d_gene: .
v_gene: TRBV6-6
CDR3aa: CASSYSGDGFYGYTF
CDR3nt: TGTGCCAGCAGTTACTCTGGGGACGGATTCTATGGCTACACCTTC

j_gene: TRBJ2-1
abundance: .
d_gene: .
v_gene: TRBV5-5
CDR3aa: CASSLAWSSGLYNEQFF
CDR3nt: TGTGCCAGCAGCTTGGCCTGGTCGAGCGGACTTTACAATGAGCAGTTCTTC

j_gene: TRBJ2-3
abundance: .
d_gene: .
v_gene: TRBV27
CDR3aa: CASSLWIGTDTQYF
CDR3nt: TGTGCCAGCAGTTTATGGATCGGCACAGATACGCAGTATTTT

j_gene: TRBJ2-3
abundance: .
d_gene: .
v_gene: TRBV28
CDR3aa: CASSWDSTSTDTQYF
CDR3nt: TGTGCCAGCAGTTGGGACTCCACTAGCACAGATACGCAGTATTTT

j_gene: TRBJ2-3
abundance: .
d_gene: TRBD2
v_gene: TRBV28
CDR3aa: CASSSQRETFSDTQYF
CDR3nt: TGTGCCAGCAGTTCTCAGCGGGAGACCTTCTCAGATACGCAGTATTTT

j_gene: TRBJ2-7
abundance: .
d_gene: .
v_gene: TRBV30
CDR3aa: CAWSVRGAAYEQYF
CDR3nt: TGTGCCTGGAGTGTACGGGGGGCGGCCTACGAGCAGTACTTC

j_gene: TRBJ2-7
abundance: .
d_gene: TRBD1
v_gene: TRBV27
CDR3aa: CASSLPQTGIGEQYF
CDR3nt: TGTGCCAGCAGTTTACCACAGACAGGGATTGGCGAGCAGTACTTC

j_gene: TRBJ1-5
abundance: .
d_gene: TRBD1
v_gene: TRBV5-1
CDR3aa: CASSLTWDRDQPQHF
CDR3nt: TGCGCCAGCAGCCTCACCTGGGACAGGGACCAGCCCCAGCATTTT

j_gene: TRBJ2-3
abundance: .
d_gene: .
v_gene: TRBV15
CDR3aa: CATSHPREWSTDTQYF
CDR3nt: TGTGCCACCAGCCATCCCCGGGAATGGAGCACAGATACGCAGTATTTT

j_gene: TRBJ2-7
abundance: .
d_gene: .
v_gene: TRBV27
CDR3aa: CASSFIGRTYEQYF
CDR3nt: TGTGCCAGCAGTTTTATAGGCAGAACCTACGAGCAGTACTTC

j_gene: TRBJ1-2
abundance: once
d_gene: .
v_gene: TRBV7-9
CDR3aa: CASSFPDGKGYGYTF
CDR3nt: TGTGCCAGCAGCTTCCCCGACGGGAAGGGCTATGGCTACACCTTC

j_gene: TRBJ2-7
abundance: .
d_gene: .
v_gene: TRBV4-1
CDR3aa: CASSQTDKKPYEQYF
CDR3nt: TGCGCCAGCAGCCAGACGGACAAGAAGCCCTACGAGCAGTACTTC

j_gene: TRBJ2-6
abundance: .
d_gene: .
v_gene: TRBV29-1
CDR3aa: CSALASSGANVLTF
CDR3nt: TGCAGCGCCCTCGCGAGTTCCGGGGCCAACGTCCTGACTTTC

j_gene: TRBJ2-3
abundance: .
d_gene: .
v_gene: TRBV19
CDR3aa: CASTLRVSTDTQYF
CDR3nt: TGTGCCAGCACACTACGAGTTAGCACAGATACGCAGTATTTT

j_gene: TRBJ2-7
abundance: .
d_gene: .
v_gene: TRBV11-1
CDR3aa: CASSYHSSYEQYF
CDR3nt: TGTGCCAGCAGCTACCATAGCTCCTACGAGCAGTACTTC

j_gene: TRBJ2-5
abundance: .
d_gene: TRBD2
v_gene: TRBV10-1
CDR3aa: CASSEPLAGGRGRRETQYF
CDR3nt: TGCGCCAGCAGTGAACCACTAGCGGGAGGGCGGGGAAGAAGGGAGACCCAGTACTTC

j_gene: TRBJ2-5
abundance: .
d_gene: .
v_gene: TRBV9
CDR3aa: CASSVNQGRETQYF
CDR3nt: TGTGCCAGCAGCGTAAACCAGGGGAGAGAGACCCAGTACTTC

j_gene: TRBJ2-1
abundance: .
d_gene: TRBD2
v_gene: TRBV9
CDR3aa: CASSPRTSATGNEQFF
CDR3nt: TGTGCCAGCAGCCCCCGGACTAGCGCGACGGGTAATGAGCAGTTCTTC

j_gene: TRBJ1-1
abundance: .
d_gene: .
v_gene: TRBV4-1
CDR3aa: CASSPSLQGNTEAFF
CDR3nt: TGCGCCAGCAGCCCTTCGTTACAGGGGAACACTGAAGCTTTCTTT

j_gene: TRBJ2-7
abundance: .
d_gene: TRBD1
v_gene: TRBV11-2
CDR3aa: CASSFAGTGVPGWQYF
CDR3nt: TGTGCCAGCAGCTTTGCCGGGACAGGGGTCCCCGGGTGGCAGTACTTC